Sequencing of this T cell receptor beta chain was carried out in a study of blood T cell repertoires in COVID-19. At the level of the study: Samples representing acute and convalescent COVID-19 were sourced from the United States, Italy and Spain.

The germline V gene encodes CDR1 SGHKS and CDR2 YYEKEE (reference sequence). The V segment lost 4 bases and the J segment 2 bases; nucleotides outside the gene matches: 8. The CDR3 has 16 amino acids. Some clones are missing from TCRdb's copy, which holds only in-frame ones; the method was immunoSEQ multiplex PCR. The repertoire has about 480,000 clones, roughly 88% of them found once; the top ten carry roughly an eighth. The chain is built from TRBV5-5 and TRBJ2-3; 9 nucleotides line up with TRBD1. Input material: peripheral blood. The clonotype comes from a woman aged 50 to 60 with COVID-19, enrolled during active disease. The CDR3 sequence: CASSRGQGTFTDTQYF. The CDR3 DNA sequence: TGTGCCAGCAGCCGCGGACAGGGGACCTTCACAGATACGCAGTATTTT.